The clone carrying this T cell receptor (beta chain) has just a few counts. This CDR3 contains 14 residues. The ends were cut back, 5 bases at V and 2 bases at J, with 13 bases in the middle. Germline V CDR1 and CDR2: MNHEY, SVGAGI. Original processing notes: Estimation of nucleated cell counts relied on the amplification of reference gene primers. Assay used: immunoSEQ multiplex PCR; TCRdb lists only in-frame clones, some missing. V and J calls and clone size follow that table, whereas D and trimming were derived from the DNA. The table records about 180,000 clones, approximately 86% of them present only once. The source of the sample is a study of blood T cell repertoires in COVID-19.

This chain links TRBV6-5 with TRBJ2-7, with TRBD1 as a possible D gene (6 bases). This TCR was recovered from a man aged 55 to 70 who had recovered from COVID-19. Sequencing was carried out using PBMCs or T cells enriched from blood (not recorded which). As DNA, the CDR3 is TGTGCCAGCAGTACACGGGACATACCCTACGAGCAGTACTTC. It is translated as CASSTRDIPYEQYF.